The source of this T cell receptor (beta chain) is a study of tumor-infiltrating lymphocytes in primary liver carcinoma (dated by TCRdb to between 2016 and 2019). For the wider study: Of the five patients (three men and two women, aged 30 to 69 years), four had hepatocellular carcinoma and one had combined HCC and intrahepatic cholangiocarcinoma. For each liver tumor, the study sampled five regions along with adjacent normal tissue and blood, and applied TCRbeta repertoire sequencing, expression microarrays and whole-exome sequencing. Roughly 3.65 to 8 million productive TCRbeta reads were obtained per sample, and no significant difference in read depth was found between tissue types. The five patients had tumors staged T1-T3 N0M0, with maximum diameters ranging from about 4 to 11 cm. A total of around 35 specimens from 5 patients, comprising 25 or so tumor regions, 5 adjacent noncancerous liver tissues and 5 peripheral blood samples, were covered by TCRbeta repertoire sequencing. Technical replicate repertoires showed high reproducibility, with mean shared-clone rates approximately 0.89 and correlation coefficients above 0.95. Broad study findings and their caveats: A significantly larger repertoire fraction was made up by the top 250 clones in tumors than in blood (p = 0.039). The study included only four or five patients, and the authors note findings should be validated in a larger study. Bulk unsorted samples precluded comparing CD4+ and CD8+ T cell repertoires. Only the TCR beta chain was sequenced, so true repertoire diversity is likely underestimated because unpaired alpha chains were not captured. Repertoire overlap was higher between tumor regions (mean roughly 36%) than tumor-adjacent (approximately 17%) or tumor-blood (about 15%) pairs, consistent with antigen-driven expansion.

A constant-region primer and ProtoScript II reverse transcriptase were used to reverse-transcribe TCRbeta-specific cDNA from about 0.55 ug total RNA. Construction of the TCRbeta libraries relied on three nested rounds of multiplex PCR, following a slightly modified ARM-PCR procedure. The first two PCR rounds used multiplex TRBV1-TRBV30 forward primers with a Cbeta reverse primer, each for approximately 11 cycles. Sample barcodes and Illumina adapters were added in a final 25-cycle PCR with Deep VentR polymerase. Before sequencing, amplicons of 200-500 bp were purified from gel using a QIAquick gel extraction kit. TCRbeta amplicons were sequenced on an Illumina HiSeq 2500 with 250-bp paired-end reads. The original pipeline was this. Quality trimming of reads was performed with Trimmomatic v0.33, and paired reads were merged with FLASH v1.2.11 so that full CDR3 sequences could be recovered. V, D and J germline segments were assigned to the rearranged TCRbeta sequences by MiGEC v1.2.1b. Clonotype statistics and Shannon-Wiener diversity indices were computed with VDJtools v1.0.0. To cut down on sampling bias, every analysis after diversity analysis relied on just the 250 most abundant clonotypes from each sample. TCRdb handled the public reads itself, with Q25 trimming in fastp and clone calling in MiXCR, and kept productive beta chains. Each CDR3 protein appears once, grouped with its most common genes and DNA. The V and J calls were determined by TCRdb, not by the authors. Recorded for this sample are approximately 88,000 distinct CDR3 sequences; around 68% of them occurred a single time. The leading ten clones occupy 27% of the sample.

Total RNA and DNA were co-extracted without cell sorting from approximately 20-30 mg of bulk tissue using the AllPrep DNA/RNA mini kit. Between late 2015 and early 2016, five patients in China with histopathologically diagnosed primary liver carcinoma had surgical resection. At the time of sampling, the patients were treatment-naive and had chronic HBV infection. Fresh tumor and adjacent tissue pieces were bisected; one half was stored in RNAlater at -80°C, the other sent for histology. Here V drops 9 bases and J drops 2 bases, and the junction holds 7 bases not matched to any gene. From the cysteine up to the phenylalanine, the CDR3 has a length of 15 residues. The only DNA kept is the CDR3, 45 bases in frame from the first base. With regard to this clonotype: The antigen it recognizes is unknown. Base qualities are not provided; no much larger clone lies one nucleotide away.

The V and J genes are TRBV12-3 or TRBV12-4 and TRBJ2-6; 7 nucleotides in the junction match TRBD2. The receptor comes from a man between 40 and 49 years old with primary liver carcinoma and hepatitis B virus infection. Sequenced input: tumor-adjacent normal liver tissue. The DNA reads as follows: TGTGCCAGTAGCCCCCGGGGGGCTGGGGCCAACGTCCTGACTTTC. It specifies CASSPRGAGANVLTF.